The text below deals with one T cell receptor beta chain. As yet, its antigen is unknown. This specimen belongs to a study of T-cell reconstitution after alpha-beta-depleted transplantation in children. Regarding the study as a whole: Newly generated T cells supplied most T-cell counts and diversity one year post-transplant.

The CDR3 runs 15 residues. Trimming removed 4 bases from V and 2 bases from J, with 13 bases in between. Germline V gives CDR1 LGHNA, CDR2 YSLEER. Preparation of the TCRbeta library used unique molecular identifiers. In TCRdb, the PCR reads were re-called with MiXCR into one record per CDR3 protein. Of about 110,000 distinct CDR3 sequences in the sample, about 6.5% are singletons; the top ten hold approximately 25%. J is TRBJ2-3 and V is TRBV4-3; maybe TRBD2 (7 bases). This specimen was PBMCs, mostly from graft donor cells, taken 360 days after TCRalphabeta/CD19-depleted stem cell transplant. This TCR was recovered from a male patient between 2 and 10 years old who had a stem cell transplant for acute lymphoblastic leukemia, so the T cells may come from the graft donor. The DNA of the CDR3 is TGCGCCAGCAGCCCCCGGGGGGCAAACACAGATACGCAGTATTTT. It codes for CASSPRGANTDTQYF.